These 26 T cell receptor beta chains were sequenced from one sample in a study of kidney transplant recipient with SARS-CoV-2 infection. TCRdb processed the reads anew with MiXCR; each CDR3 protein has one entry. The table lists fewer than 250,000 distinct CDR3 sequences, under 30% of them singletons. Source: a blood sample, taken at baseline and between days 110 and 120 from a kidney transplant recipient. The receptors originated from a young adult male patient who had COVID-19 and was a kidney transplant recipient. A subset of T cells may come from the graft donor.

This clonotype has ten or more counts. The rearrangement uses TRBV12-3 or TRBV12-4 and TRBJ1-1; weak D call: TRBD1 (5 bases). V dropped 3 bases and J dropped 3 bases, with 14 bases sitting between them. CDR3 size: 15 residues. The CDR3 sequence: CASSLEGLEDTEAFF. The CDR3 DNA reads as TGTGCCAGCAGTTTGGAGGGGTTGGAAGACACTGAAGCTTTCTTT.

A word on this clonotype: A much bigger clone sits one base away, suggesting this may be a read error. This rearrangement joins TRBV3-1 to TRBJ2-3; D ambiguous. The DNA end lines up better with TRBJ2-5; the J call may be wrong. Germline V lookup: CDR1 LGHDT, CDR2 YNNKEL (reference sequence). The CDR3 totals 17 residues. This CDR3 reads CAGSRHVPISFSETQYF. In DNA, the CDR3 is TGTGCCGGCAGCCGTCACGTTCCCATTTCTTTCTCTGAGACCCAGTACTTC.

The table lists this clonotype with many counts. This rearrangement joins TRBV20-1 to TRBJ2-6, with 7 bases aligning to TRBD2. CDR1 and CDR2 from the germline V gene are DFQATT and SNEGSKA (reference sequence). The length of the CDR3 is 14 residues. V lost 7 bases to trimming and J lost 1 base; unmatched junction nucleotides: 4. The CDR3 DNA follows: TGCAGTGGGGAGGGTAATTCTGGGGCCAACGTCCTGACTTTC. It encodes CSGEGNSGANVLTF.

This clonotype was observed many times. CDR3 DNA sequence: TGTGCCAGCAGTGAAGTCGGGGGGGAGCTGTTTTTT. This gives the protein CASSEVGGELFF. The V and J genes are TRBV6-1 and TRBJ2-2, with D hard to call. CDR3 length: 12 residues. Germline V gene sequence: CDR1 MNHNS, CDR2 SASEGT. Trimming removed 1 base at V and 8 bases at J, with 5 bases between.

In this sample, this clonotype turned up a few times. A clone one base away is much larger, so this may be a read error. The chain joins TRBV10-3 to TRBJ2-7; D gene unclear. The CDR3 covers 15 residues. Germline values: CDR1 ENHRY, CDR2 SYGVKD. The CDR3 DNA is TGTGCCACCAGTGAGTCTGAACCGTCGACCTACGAGCAGTACTTC. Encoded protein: CATSESEPSTYEQYF.

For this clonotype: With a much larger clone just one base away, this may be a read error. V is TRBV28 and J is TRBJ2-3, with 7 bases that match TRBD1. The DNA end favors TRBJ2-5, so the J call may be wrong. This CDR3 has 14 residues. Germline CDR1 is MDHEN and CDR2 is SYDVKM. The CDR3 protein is CASSGRTGRETQYF. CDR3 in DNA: TGTGCCAGCAGTGGAAGGACAGGCAGGGAGACCCAGTACTTC.

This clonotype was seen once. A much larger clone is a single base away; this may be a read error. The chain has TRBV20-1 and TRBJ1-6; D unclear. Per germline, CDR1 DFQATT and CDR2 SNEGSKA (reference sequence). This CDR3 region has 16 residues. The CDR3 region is CNARPVLSSYNSPLHF. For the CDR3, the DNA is TGCAATGCTCGCCCGGTCCTTAGCTCCTATAATTCACCCCTCCACTTT.

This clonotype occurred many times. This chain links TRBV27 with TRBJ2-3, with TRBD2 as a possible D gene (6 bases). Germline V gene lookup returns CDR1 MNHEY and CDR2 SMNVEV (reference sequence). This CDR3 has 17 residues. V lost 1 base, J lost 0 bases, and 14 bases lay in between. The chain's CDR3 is CASSLFLGGASTDTQYF. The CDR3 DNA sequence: TGTGCCAGCAGTTTATTTTTGGGGGGAGCTAGCACAGATACGCAGTATTTT.

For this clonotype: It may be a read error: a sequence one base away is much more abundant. The CDR3 nucleotides read TGTGCCGGCAGCCGGACCGCTCCCATTTCTTTCTCTGAGACCCAGTACTTC. Protein product: CAGSRTAPISFSETQYF. J is TRBJ2-1 and V is TRBV3-1, with no clear D. The J call may not be correct, given that the DNA end is closer to TRBJ2-5. This CDR3 region has 17 residues. Germline V gene sequence: CDR1 LGHDT, CDR2 YNNKEL (reference sequence).

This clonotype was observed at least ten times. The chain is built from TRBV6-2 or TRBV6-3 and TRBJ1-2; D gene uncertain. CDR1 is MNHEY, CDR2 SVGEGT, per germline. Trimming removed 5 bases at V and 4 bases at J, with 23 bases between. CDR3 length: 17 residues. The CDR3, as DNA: TGTGCCAGCAGTCAGCTTCGCTGCATCGGAAAGACCTATGGCTACACCTTC. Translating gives CASSQLRCIGKTYGYTF.

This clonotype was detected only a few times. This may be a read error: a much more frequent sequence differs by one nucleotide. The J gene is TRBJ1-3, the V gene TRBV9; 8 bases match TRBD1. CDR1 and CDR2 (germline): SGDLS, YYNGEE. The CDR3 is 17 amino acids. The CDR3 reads CASGVGTGGTSGNTIYF. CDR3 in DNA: TGTGCCAGCGGCGTAGGAACAGGGGGTACCTCTGGAAACACCATATATTTT.

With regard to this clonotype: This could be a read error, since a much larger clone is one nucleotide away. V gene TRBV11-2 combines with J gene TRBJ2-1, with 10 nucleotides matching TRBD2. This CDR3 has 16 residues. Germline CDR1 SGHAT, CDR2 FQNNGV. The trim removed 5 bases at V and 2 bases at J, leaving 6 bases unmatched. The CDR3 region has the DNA TGTGCCAGCAGCAACAGCGGGAGGGGCCCCTACAATGAGCAGTTCTTC. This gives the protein CASSNSGRGPYNEQFF.

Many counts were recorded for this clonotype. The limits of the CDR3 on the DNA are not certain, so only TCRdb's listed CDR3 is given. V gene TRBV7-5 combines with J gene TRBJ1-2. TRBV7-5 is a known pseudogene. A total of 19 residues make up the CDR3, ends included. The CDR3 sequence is CISVPENGHEVGKTYGYTF.

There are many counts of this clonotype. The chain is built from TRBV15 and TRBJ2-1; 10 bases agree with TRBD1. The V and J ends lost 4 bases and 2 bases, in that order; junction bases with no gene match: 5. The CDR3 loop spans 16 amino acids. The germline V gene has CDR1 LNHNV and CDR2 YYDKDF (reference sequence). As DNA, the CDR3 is TGTGCCACCAGCATAGGCGGGACAGGGGCCTACAATGAGCAGTTCTTC. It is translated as CATSIGGTGAYNEQFF.

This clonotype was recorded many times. The CDR3 loop reads CASHPPGSGANVLTF. The CDR3 region has the DNA TGTGCCAGCCACCCTCCAGGCTCTGGGGCCAACGTCCTGACTTTC. V is TRBV6-2 or TRBV6-3 and J is TRBJ2-6, with D unclear. The CDR3 consists of 15 residues. Between the trimmed V and J ends, which lost 8 bases and 0 bases, there was a span of 11 bases. CDR1 and CDR2 from the germline V gene are MNHEY and SVGEGT.

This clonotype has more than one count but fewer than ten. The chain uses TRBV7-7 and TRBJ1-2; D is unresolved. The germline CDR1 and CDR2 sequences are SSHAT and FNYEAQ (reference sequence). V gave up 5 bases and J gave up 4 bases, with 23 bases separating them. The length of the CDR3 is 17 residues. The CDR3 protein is CASSAVPKCRKTYGYTF. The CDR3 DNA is TGTGCCAGCAGCGCCGTACCTAAGTGCCGAAAGACCTATGGCTACACCTTC.

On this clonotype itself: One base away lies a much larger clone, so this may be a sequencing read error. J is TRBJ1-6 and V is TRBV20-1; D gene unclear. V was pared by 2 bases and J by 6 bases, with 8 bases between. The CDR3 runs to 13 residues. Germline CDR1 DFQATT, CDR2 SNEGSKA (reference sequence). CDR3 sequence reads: CSARNIINSPLHF. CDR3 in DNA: TGCAGTGCTAGAAACATAATTAATTCACCCCTCCACTTT.

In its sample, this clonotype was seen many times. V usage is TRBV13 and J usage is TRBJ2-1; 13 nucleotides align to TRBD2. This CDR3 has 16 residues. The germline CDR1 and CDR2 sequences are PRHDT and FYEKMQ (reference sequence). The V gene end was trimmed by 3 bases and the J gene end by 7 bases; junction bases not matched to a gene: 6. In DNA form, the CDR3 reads TGTGCCAGCAGCTTGGGGACTAGCGGGATTTTTAATGAGCAGTTCTTC. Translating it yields CASSLGTSGIFNEQFF.

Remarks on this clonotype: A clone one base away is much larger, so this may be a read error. Here the CDR3 DNA reads TGTGCCAGCAGCGGATGCCGATACCATGGAAAGACCTATGGCTACACCTTC. Translation: CASSGCRYHGKTYGYTF. The rearrangement links TRBV7-9 to TRBJ1-2; no clear D. The CDR3 consists of 17 residues. Germline loops: CDR1 SEHNR, CDR2 FQNEAQ (reference sequence). Trimming took 5 bases from V and 4 from J, leaving 23 bases between them.

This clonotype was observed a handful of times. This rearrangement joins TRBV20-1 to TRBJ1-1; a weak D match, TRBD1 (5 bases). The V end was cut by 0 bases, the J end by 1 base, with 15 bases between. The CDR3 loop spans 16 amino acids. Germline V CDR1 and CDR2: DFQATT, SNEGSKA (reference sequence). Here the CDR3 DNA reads TGCAGTGCTAGAGATCGGGGCAGCCTAAAGAACACTGAAGCTTTCTTT. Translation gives CSARDRGSLKNTEAFF.

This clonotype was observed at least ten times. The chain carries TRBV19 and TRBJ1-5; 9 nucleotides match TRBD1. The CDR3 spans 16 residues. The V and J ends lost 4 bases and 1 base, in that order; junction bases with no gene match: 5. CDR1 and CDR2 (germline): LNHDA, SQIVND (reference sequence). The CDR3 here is CASSNSDRGSNQPQHF. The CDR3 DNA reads TGTGCCAGTAGTAACTCGGACAGGGGAAGCAATCAGCCCCAGCATTTT.

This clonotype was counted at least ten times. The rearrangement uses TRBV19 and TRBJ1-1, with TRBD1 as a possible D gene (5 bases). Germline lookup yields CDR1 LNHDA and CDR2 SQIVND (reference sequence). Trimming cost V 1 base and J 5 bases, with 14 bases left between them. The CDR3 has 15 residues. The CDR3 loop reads CASSIGKGPSTEAFF. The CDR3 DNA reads TGTGCCAGTAGTATAGGCAAGGGGCCGAGTACTGAAGCTTTCTTT.

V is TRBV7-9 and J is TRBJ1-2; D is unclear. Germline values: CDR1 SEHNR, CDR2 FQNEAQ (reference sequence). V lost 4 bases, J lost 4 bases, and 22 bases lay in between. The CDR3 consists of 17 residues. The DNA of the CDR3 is TGTGCCAGCAGCTATGTTGTATACCATGGAAAGACCTATGGCTACACCTTC. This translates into CASSYVVYHGKTYGYTF.

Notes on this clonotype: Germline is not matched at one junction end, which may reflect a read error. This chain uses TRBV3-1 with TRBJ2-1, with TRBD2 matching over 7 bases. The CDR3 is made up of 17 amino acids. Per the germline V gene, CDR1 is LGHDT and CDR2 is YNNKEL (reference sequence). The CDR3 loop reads CAGSRLVGGDSYNEQFF. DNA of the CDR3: TGTGCCGGCAGCCGTCTAGTGGGAGGGGATTCCTACAATGAGCAGTTCTTC.

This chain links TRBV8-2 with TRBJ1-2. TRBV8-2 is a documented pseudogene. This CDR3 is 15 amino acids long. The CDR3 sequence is CGNDNRITKDYGYTF. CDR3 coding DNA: TGTGGCAATGATAATAGGATAACGAAAGACTATGGCTACACCTTC.

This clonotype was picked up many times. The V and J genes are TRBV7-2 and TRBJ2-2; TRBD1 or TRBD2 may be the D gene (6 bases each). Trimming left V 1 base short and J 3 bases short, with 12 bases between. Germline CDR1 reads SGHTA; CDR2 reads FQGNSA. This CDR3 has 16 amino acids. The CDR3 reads CASSLVGGSDTGELFF. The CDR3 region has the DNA TGTGCCAGCAGCTTAGTAGGGGGGAGCGACACCGGGGAGCTGTTTTTT.